This TCR beta chain was sequenced for a study of T-cell memory formation after mild COVID-19. Across the study: The TCR clusters were mostly specific to one donor. Notes on the study in general: Later expanders leaned CD4+, whereas day 15 to 85 contracting clones were balanced CD4/CD8. In second-wave clones peaking day 37, SARS-CoV-2 specificity remained unconfirmed.

As concerns this clonotype: The antigen is undetermined.

The CDR3 loop spans 15 amino acids. Looked up from germline, CDR1 is MDHEN and CDR2 is SYDVKM. With 3 bases removed from V and 7 bases from J, the gap between germline ends came to 16 bases. From the 5' RACE reads, TCRdb called clonotypes with MiXCR, one entry per CDR3 protein. The sample carries roughly 280,000 distinct CDR3 sequences, 8% to 9% recorded once. The chain recombines TRBV28 with TRBJ1-5, with D maybe TRBD1 (5 bases). Sequences were obtained from PBMCs or a T cell subset sorted from them (not recorded which). The receptor was derived from a man aged 18 to 35 who had mild COVID-19 (a few samples of this study predate the infection). Cell type and time point are not known. As DNA, the CDR3 is TGTGCCAGCAGTTTCGGTGGGGCCCGAGCCCAGCCCCAGCATTTT. Protein: CASSFGGARAQPQHF. Variable domain in full (rest from reference TRBV28 and TRBJ1-5): DVKVTQSSRYLVKRTGEKVFLECVQDMDHENMFWYRQDPGLGLRLIYFSYDVKMKEKGDIPEGYSVSREKKERFSLILESASTNQTSMYLCASSFGGARAQPQHFGDGTRLSIL.